The entry that follows covers one TCR beta chain sequence. The specificity of this receptor is unknown. Base qualities are not recorded, but no much larger clone differs from it by a single base. The sample belongs to a study of blood T cell repertoires in COVID-19 (dated by TCRdb to 2019 to 2021). Study-wide context: Collaborator samples came from the United States, Italy and Spain and covered acute and convalescent phases of COVID-19. The material from the prospective study consisted of cDNA or gDNA derived from T cells, B-cell-depleted T cells, or PBMCs. Deeply sampled blood TCRbeta repertoires from subjects exposed to, actively infected with, or recovered from COVID-19 were included in the dataset. A freely available public database, intended as a resource for researchers studying the immune response to SARS-CoV-2, is where the repertoires were released. Samples came from the ongoing ImmuneRACE study (first 160 participants) plus 1,254 subjects from 6 global collaborators. Nearly every sample came with metadata listing a de-identified subject ID, COVID-19 status, age in years and sex. HLA class I and class II types, where available, came from metadata supplied by the sample provider rather than from assay-based typing. What the authors observed across the whole study: Clinical and demographic metadata were provided uncurated, with the amount varying by source and participant.

The immunoSEQ Assay, a bias-controlled multiplex PCR, was used to amplify TCRbeta CDR3 regions from genomic DNA. Turning to the authors' computational methods: The number of nucleated cells in each sample was estimated by amplification of reference gene primers within the assay. To quantify the absolute abundance of each unique TCRbeta CDR3 rearrangement, sequence reads were collapsed and filtered. For each sample, productive Simpson clonality was calculated by taking the square root of Simpson's diversity index across productive rearrangements. TCRdb limited this immuneACCESS table to in-frame rearrangements with V and J called. A share of clones is missing; checked studies link under half to unresolved V genes, and the rest is unexplained. The DNA gave D and trimming, while V, J and clone size come from that table. The sample yields roughly 230,000 clones; 65% to 85% were counted once. The top ten constitute around 8.1% of the sample.

The collaborating institutions used their own protocols to collect whole blood in K2EDTA tubes. Collaborator samples were shipped for TCRbeta analysis as frozen whole blood, isolated PBMCs, or DNA extracted from either sample type. The receptor was isolated from a man aged 35 to 55 with active or convalescent COVID-19. The source material was peripheral blood.

For the CDR3, the sequence is CASSLSYAGGTDTQYF. In nucleotide form, the sequence is TGTGCCAGCAGTTTATCTTACGCGGGGGGGACAGATACGCAGTATTTT. The chain employs TRBV27 and TRBJ2-3; TRBD2 lines up with 9 middle nucleotides. The CDR3 runs 16 amino acids, cysteine and phenylalanine included. Kept here is only the CDR3 DNA, which spans 48 bases and is read in frame from base 1. After removal of 0 bases from V and 3 bases from J, the junction retains 4 bases not matched to a gene. CDR1 is given as MNHEY and CDR2 as SMNVEV, both from the germline V gene (reference sequence).